A selection of T cell receptor beta chains follows, all from one sample in a study of T cells in tumors after PD-1 blockade. Sequenced by immunoSEQ multiplex PCR; TCRdb stores in-frame clones only, minus some. Counted here are about 4,200 clones, around 67% occurring once; the ten biggest clones make up about 7.5%. The sequences come from tumor tissue, collected before anti-PD-1 treatment. These receptors were obtained from a human donor with basal cell carcinoma. Both conserved end residues are part of each CDR3. A D gene is named only where the DNA matches it firmly. Expanded clones are given a class, and other clones once, few, many or no size at all.

clone size | J gene | V gene | D gene | CDR3 DNA | CDR3 protein
NA | TRBJ2-1 | TRBV6-4 | NA | TGTGCCAGCAGTATGTCCAGGGGGGGTTTGGATGAGCAGTTCTTC | CASSMSRGGLDEQFF
NA | TRBJ1-2 | TRBV4-1 | NA | TGCGCCAGCATCGTGGGGGGAGGCTACACCTTC | CASIVGGGYTF
NA | TRBJ2-2 | TRBV10-3 | NA | TGTGCCATCAGTGAGCGGCGGGGCCAGAACACCGGGGAGCTGTTTTTT | CAISERRGQNTGELFF
few | TRBJ2-1 | TRBV14 | NA | TGTGCCAGCAGCCAATTTCAGGGGGGTTGGGAGCAGTTCTTC | CASSQFQGGWEQFF
once | TRBJ2-1 | TRBV5-1 | NA | TGCGCCAGCAGCCATGGGTTTCAATCCTACAATGAGCAGTTCTTC | CASSHGFQSYNEQFF
NA | TRBJ1-2 | TRBV28 | NA | TGTGCCAGCAGTTTAGATAGCCAGGGTCCCGACACCTTC | CASSLDSQGPDTF
once | TRBJ1-5 | TRBV21-1 | NA | TGTGCCAGCAGCAAAGCGCCTAGTCAGCCCCAGCATTTT | CASSKAPSQPQHF
NA | TRBJ2-3 | TRBV1 | NA | TGCACCAGCAGCCAAGGTGGAGATACGCAGTATTTT | CTSSQGGDTQYF
NA | TRBJ2-1 | TRBV10-2 | NA | TGCGCCAGCAGTGACAGGGGTGGGGGTGAGCAGTTCTTC | CASSDRGGGEQFF
NA | TRBJ1-6 | TRBV6-5 | TRBD1 | TGTGCCAGCAGTTACTGGGGACAGGGGGAACCACCCCTCCACTTT | CASSYWGQGEPPLHF
NA | TRBJ1-3 | TRBV5-1 | NA | TGCGCCAGCAGATCCGGGGCCCAAGAGCCCGGAAACACCATATATTTT | CASRSGAQEPGNTIYF
NA | TRBJ2-5 | TRBV18 | NA | TGTGCCAGCTCACGAGACAGCCCCGAGACCCAGTACTTC | CASSRDSPETQYF
NA | TRBJ2-7 | TRBV6-5 | TRBD1 | TGTGCCAGCAGGACCCCCGGGACAGCTAACTACGAGCAGTACTTC | CASRTPGTANYEQYF
NA | TRBJ2-7 | TRBV7-6 | NA | TGTGCCAGCAGCTTGGGGAGGGGGCCCGCCTACGAGCAGTACTTC | CASSLGRGPAYEQYF
NA | TRBJ1-1 | TRBV5-1 | NA | TGCGCCAGCAGCTTAGGTATCGGCACTGAAGCTTTCTTT | CASSLGIGTEAFF
hyperexpanded | TRBJ2-3 | TRBV10-2 | NA | TGCGCCAGCAGTGAGGTTGCAGGACGCACAGATACGCAGTATTTT | CASSEVAGRTDTQYF
NA | TRBJ1-5 | TRBV13 | NA | TGTGCCAGCAGCTTAAGCCCGACAAACAATCAGCCCCAGCATTTT | CASSLSPTNNQPQHF
NA | TRBJ2-1 | TRBV6-4 | TRBD2 | TGTGCCAGCAGTGACTCGAGCGGGGGGGCCAATGAGCAGTTCTTC | CASSDSSGGANEQFF
NA | TRBJ1-1 | TRBV7-2 | NA | TGTGCCAGCAGCTTACTGGCGGGGAACACTGAAGCTTTCTTT | CASSLLAGNTEAFF
NA | TRBJ2-7 | TRBV5-1 | NA | TGCGCCAGCAGCTTATATTCTCAGGGGACTTCATCCAGCCTCAACTTC | CASSLYSQGTSSSLNF
NA | TRBJ2-5 | TRBV5-1 | NA | TGCGCCAGCAGCCCACAGCTGGAGACCCAGTACTTC | CASSPQLETQYF
NA | TRBJ2-2 | TRBV18 | TRBD1 | TGTGCCAGCTCACCGGACAGGGGGGCCGGGGAGCTGTTTTTT | CASSPDRGAGELFF
NA | TRBJ1-1 | TRBV12-3/TRBV12-4 | TRBD1 | TGTGCCAGCGGACAGGGAGGCACTGAAGCTTTCTTT | CASGQGGTEAFF
NA | TRBJ2-1 | TRBV19 | TRBD2 | TGTGCCACCAAACGACTAGCGGGGGGCTTTTACAATGAGCAGTTCTTC | CATKRLAGGFYNEQFF
NA | TRBJ2-5 | TRBV5-1 | NA | TGCGCCAGCAGGGTACAGGCCCAAGAGACCCAGTACTTC | CASRVQAQETQYF
NA | TRBJ2-2 | TRBV14 | TRBD2 | TGTGCCAGCAGCCAAGACGTCTCTAGCGGGGGTTACACCGGGGAGCTGTTTTTT | CASSQDVSSGGYTGELFF
NA | TRBJ2-2 | TRBV5-1 | NA | TGCGCCAGCAGCTTGGAGCTGAGCGGGGGGGAGCTGTTTTTT | CASSLELSGGELFF
few | TRBJ2-7 | TRBV10-3 | NA | TGTGCCATCAGTCCAGGGAGCTACGAGCAGTACTTC | CAISPGSYEQYF
NA | TRBJ2-7 | TRBV5-1 | TRBD2 | TGCGCCAGCAAGACCGGGGGGAGCTCCTACGAGCAGTACTTC | CASKTGGSSYEQYF
few | TRBJ1-2 | TRBV28 | NA | TGTGCCAGCAGTTTAGGGTGGGAAATTGGCTACACCTTC | CASSLGWEIGYTF
few | TRBJ1-5 | TRBV10-3 | TRBD1 | TGTGCCATCAGCGCCGTCGGGACAGGGGGTAATAGCAATCAGCCCCAGCATTTT | CAISAVGTGGNSNQPQHF
few | TRBJ1-5 | TRBV19 | TRBD1 | TGTGCCAGTAGTATAGGACAGGGTGGCAATCAGCCCCAGCATTTT | CASSIGQGGNQPQHF
NA | TRBJ1-2 | TRBV28 | TRBD1 | TGTGCCAGCAGTTCACCGGACAGGATAGGCTACACCTTC | CASSSPDRIGYTF
NA | TRBJ1-3 | TRBV28 | NA | TGTGCCAGCAGTTTAAGAGGGGGTTTCTCTGGAAACACCATATATTTT | CASSLRGGFSGNTIYF
NA | TRBJ1-5 | TRBV20-1 | NA | TGCAGTGCTAGTAGTGTAATGGGTAGCAATCAGCCCCAGCATTTT | CSASSVMGSNQPQHF
large | TRBJ2-3 | TRBV6-1 | NA | TGTGCCAGCAGTGAGGGGCCCCCAGATACGCAGTATTTT | CASSEGPPDTQYF
NA | TRBJ1-5 | TRBV24-1 | TRBD1 | TGTGCCACCAGTGATAAGACAGGGTTTCAGCCCCAGCATTTT | CATSDKTGFQPQHF
NA | TRBJ1-4 | TRBV5-6 | TRBD1 | TGTGCCAGCAGCTACACAAAGACAGGGGGTTCAACTAATGAAAAACTGTTTTTT | CASSYTKTGGSTNEKLFF